This T cell receptor (beta chain) originates from a study of blood T cell repertoires in COVID-19. As for the study in general: Samples came from the United States, Italy and Spain, spanning acute and convalescent COVID-19. PBMCs, B-cell-depleted T cells, or T cells were the source of the cDNA or gDNA that made up the material.

Trimming removed 6 bases at V and 5 bases at J, with 13 bases between. The CDR3 length is 13 residues. The germline V gene has CDR1 SEHNR and CDR2 FQNEAQ (reference sequence). Source study methods: How many nucleated cells were present was estimated from reference gene primer amplification. This table comes from immunoSEQ multiplex PCR, and its TCRdb copy is limited to in-frame clones, with some not included. That table supplies the V and J calls and clone size; D and trimming were determined from the DNA. The data hold about 260,000 clones, with roughly four fifths observed a single time. The origin of this receptor is a woman of 80 years or more with acute or convalescent COVID-19. Sequenced: peripheral blood. The chain joins TRBV7-9 to TRBJ1-1; a weak D match, TRBD1 (5 bases). The CDR3 loop is CASRKGPATEAFF. The CDR3 bases are TGTGCCAGCAGAAAGGGGCCGGCAACTGAAGCTTTCTTT.